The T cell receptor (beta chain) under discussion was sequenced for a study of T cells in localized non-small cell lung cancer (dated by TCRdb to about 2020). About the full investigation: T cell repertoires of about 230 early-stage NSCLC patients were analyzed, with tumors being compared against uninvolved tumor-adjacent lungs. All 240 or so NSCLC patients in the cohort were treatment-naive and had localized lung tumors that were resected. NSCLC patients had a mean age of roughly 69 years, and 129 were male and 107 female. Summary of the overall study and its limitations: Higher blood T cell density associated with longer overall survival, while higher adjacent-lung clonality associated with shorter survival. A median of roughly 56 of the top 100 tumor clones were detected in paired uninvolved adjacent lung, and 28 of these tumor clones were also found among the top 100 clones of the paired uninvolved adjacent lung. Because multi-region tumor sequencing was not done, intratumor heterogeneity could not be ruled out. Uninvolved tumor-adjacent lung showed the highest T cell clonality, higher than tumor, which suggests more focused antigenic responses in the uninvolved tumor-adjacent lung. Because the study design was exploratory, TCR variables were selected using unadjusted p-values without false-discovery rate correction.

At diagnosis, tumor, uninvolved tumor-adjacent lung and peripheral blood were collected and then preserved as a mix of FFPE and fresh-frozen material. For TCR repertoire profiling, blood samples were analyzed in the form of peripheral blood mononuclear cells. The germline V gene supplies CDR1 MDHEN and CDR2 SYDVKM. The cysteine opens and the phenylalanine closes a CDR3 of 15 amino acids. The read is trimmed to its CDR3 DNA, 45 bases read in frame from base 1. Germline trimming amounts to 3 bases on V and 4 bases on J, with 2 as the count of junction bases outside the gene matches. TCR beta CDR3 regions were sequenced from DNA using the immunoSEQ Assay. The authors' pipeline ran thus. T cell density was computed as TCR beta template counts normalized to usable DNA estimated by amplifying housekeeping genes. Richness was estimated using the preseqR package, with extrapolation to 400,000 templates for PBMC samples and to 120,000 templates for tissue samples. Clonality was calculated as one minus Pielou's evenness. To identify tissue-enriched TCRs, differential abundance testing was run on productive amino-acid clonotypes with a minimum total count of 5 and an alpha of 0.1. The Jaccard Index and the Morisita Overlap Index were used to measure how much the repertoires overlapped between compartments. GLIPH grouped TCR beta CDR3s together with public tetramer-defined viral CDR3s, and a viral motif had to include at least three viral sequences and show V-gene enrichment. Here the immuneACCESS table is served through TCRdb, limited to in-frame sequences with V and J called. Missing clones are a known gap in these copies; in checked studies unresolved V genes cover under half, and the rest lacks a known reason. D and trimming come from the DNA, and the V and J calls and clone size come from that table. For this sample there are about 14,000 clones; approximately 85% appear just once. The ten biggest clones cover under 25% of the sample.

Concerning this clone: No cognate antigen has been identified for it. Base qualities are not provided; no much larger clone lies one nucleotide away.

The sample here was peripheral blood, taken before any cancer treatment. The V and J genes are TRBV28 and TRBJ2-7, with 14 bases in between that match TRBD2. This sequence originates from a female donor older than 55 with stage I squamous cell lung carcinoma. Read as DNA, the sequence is TGTGCCAGCAGTTTCGGGACTAGCGGGAGATACGAGCAGTACTTC. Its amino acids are CASSFGTSGRYEQYF.